This T cell receptor beta chain was identified during a study of cytomegalovirus exposure and HLA in healthy donors. The wider study: Prior work identified under 130 million unique TCR beta sequences in 190 million or so T cells.

A note on this clone: The germline gene is not matched at one end of the junction; a read error may be the cause.

Germline loops: CDR1 MGHDK, CDR2 SYGVNS. The CDR3 consists of 14 residues. Researchers ran the PCR with 60 Vbeta and 13 Jbeta primers. Profiled with immunoSEQ multiplex PCR; TCRdb holds only in-frame clones, not every one. This repertoire shows roughly 190,000 clones, around 88% found once; its top ten account for over 1.5%. The specimen sequenced was PBMCs. V gene TRBV25-1 combines with J gene TRBJ2-1, with D possibly TRBD2 on 6 matching bases. The sequence was obtained from a man aged 35-49 years in good health and CMV-seropositive. The CDR3 reads CASSDRSSLAGRLF. The DNA of the CDR3 is TGTGCCAGCAGTGATAGGTCTTCATTGGCAGGGAGGCTCTTC.